The 32 T cell receptor beta chains below all came from one sample that was sequenced in a study of cytomegalovirus exposure and HLA in healthy donors. The repertoire was sequenced with immunoSEQ multiplex PCR; TCRdb's copy has only in-frame clones and lacks some. The sample contains some 150,000 clones, roughly 89% of which appear only once. The sequencing sample was made of PBMCs. All receptors derive from a man younger than 35 in good health and CMV-seropositive.

The J gene is TRBJ1-4, the V gene TRBV19; D gene unclear. The germline CDR1 and CDR2 sequences are LNHDA and SQIVND (reference sequence). The V end lost 5 bases, the J end lost 8 bases, and 15 bases lay between the germline ends. CDR3 size: 14 residues. The CDR3 DNA is TGTGCCAGTAGTCTTGGGCGGACGGGGGAAAAACTGTTTTTT. This gives the protein CASSLGRTGEKLFF.

The V gene is TRBV9, the J gene TRBJ2-1; 9 nucleotides line up with TRBD2. Per germline, CDR1 SGDLS and CDR2 YYNGEE. The V and J ends lost 3 bases and 4 bases, in that order; junction bases with no gene match: 5. This CDR3 is built from 15 residues. CDR3 in DNA: TGTGCCAGCAGCGCCAGCGGGGGGTCTTACAATGAGCAGTTCTTC. This translates into CASSASGGSYNEQFF.

The chain joins TRBV19 to TRBJ1-2; TRBD1 aligns across 9 bases. V shed 5 bases, J shed 4 bases, and the junction held 14 bases outside the gene matches. This CDR3 comprises 17 residues. The germline gives CDR1 LNHDA, CDR2 SQIVND (reference sequence). The CDR3 bases are TGTGCCAGTAGTCCCAGGGACAGGGATAGCTCGCCCTATGGCTACACCTTC. Amino acids: CASSPRDRDSSPYGYTF. The full variable domain, in which reference TRBV19 and TRBJ1-2 provide the parts outside the CDR3, is DGGITQSPKYLFRKEGQNVTLSCEQNLNHDAMYWYRQDPGQGLRLIYYSQIVNDFQKGDIAEGYSVSREKKESFPLTVTSAQKNPTAFYLCASSPRDRDSSPYGYTFGSGTRLTVV.

The DNA for the CDR3 is TGTGCCAGCAGTTGGGACAGGGGGCGATACGAGCAGTACTTC. It encodes CASSWDRGRYEQYF. The rearrangement links TRBV5-4 to TRBJ2-7; TRBD1 agrees at 12 bases. With 5 bases clipped from V and 4 bases from J, the junction kept 4 bases outside the gene matches. This CDR3 is 14 amino acids long. Per germline, CDR1 SGHNT and CDR2 YYREEE (reference sequence).

The gene calls are TRBV21-1 and TRBJ2-1; TRBD2, the D gene given by the table, was not confirmed from the DNA. TRBV21-1 is termed a pseudogene. This CDR3 comprises 20 residues. CDR3 amino acids: CASSSLGLAGLPSSYNEQFF. Here the CDR3 DNA reads TGTGCCAGCAGCTCCCTGGGACTAGCGGGCCTCCCGAGCTCCTACAATGAGCAGTTCTTC.

The chain carries TRBV5-1 and TRBJ2-2; TRBD1 matches 7 bases. The J segment lost 7 bases and the V segment lost 1 base, leaving 7 bases of the junction unmatched. The CDR3 covers 15 residues. CDR1 and CDR2 from the germline V gene are SGHRS and YFSETQ. The CDR3 sequence: CASSLLDRSFGELFF. CDR3 nucleotide sequence: TGCGCCAGCAGCTTGTTGGACAGGTCATTCGGGGAGCTGTTTTTT.

CDR3 bases: TGTGCCAGCTGGGGGACTAGCGGGATCGGGGAGCTGTTTTTT. Amino acids: CASWGTSGIGELFF. The chain uses TRBV6-6 and TRBJ2-2; TRBD2 matches 13 bases. Trimming at V came to 8 bases and at J to 7 bases, leaving 4 bases not matched to a gene. The germline CDR1 and CDR2 sequences are MNHNY and SVGAGI (reference sequence). CDR3 length equals 14 residues.

To note about this clone: Other DNA sequences in the sample encode the same CDR3. The rearrangement joins TRBV18 to TRBJ1-6; 9 bases map to TRBD1. Trimming cost V 3 bases and J 6 bases; bases outside gene matches: 0. Germline assignment: CDR1 KGHSH and CDR2 LQKENI. This CDR3 is 14 amino acids long. This chain's CDR3 is CASSPDRGNSPLHF. DNA for the CDR3: TGTGCCAGCTCACCGGACAGGGGTAATTCACCCCTCCACTTT. Using reference TRBV18 and TRBJ1-6 for the parts outside the CDR3, the full variable domain is NAGVMQNPRHLVRRRGQEARLRCSPMKGHSHVYWYRQLPEEGLKFMVYLQKENIIDESGMPKERFSAEFPKEGPSILRIQQVVRGDSAAYFCASSPDRGNSPLHFGNGTRLTVT.

V usage is TRBV5-6 and J usage is TRBJ1-1; 7 bases map to TRBD1. In germline, CDR1 is SGHDT, CDR2 YYEEEE. The CDR3 sequence is 14 residues long. The trim removed 4 bases at V and 1 base at J, leaving 4 bases unmatched. The CDR3 nucleotides are TGTGCCAGCAGCCCACCAGGGGGGAACACTGAAGCTTTCTTT. This codes for CASSPPGGNTEAFF.

The V gene is TRBV5-4, the J gene TRBJ1-1; D call uncertain. Between the trimmed V and J ends, which lost 2 bases and 8 bases, there was a span of 16 bases. This CDR3 has 14 amino acids. The germline V gene encodes CDR1 SGHNT and CDR2 YYREEE (reference sequence). For the CDR3, the DNA is TGTGCCAGCAGCTTCACGGATGGAGGAAGAGAAGCTTTCTTT. Encoded protein: CASSFTDGGREAFF.

The chain is built from TRBV25-1 and TRBJ1-6; D not resolved. Trimming removed 4 bases from V and 16 bases from J, with 11 bases in between. CDR3 length: 11 amino acids. The germline V gene encodes CDR1 MGHDK and CDR2 SYGVNS. The CDR3 DNA follows: TGTGCCAGCAGTGGTAGAGACATACTCCACTTT. Its protein product is CASSGRDILHF. Combining the CDR3 with reference TRBV25-1 and TRBJ1-6 gives the whole variable domain EADIYQTPRYLVIGTGKKITLECSQTMGHDKMYWYQQDPGMELHLIHYSYGVNSTEKGDLSSESTVSRIRTEHFPLTLESARPSHTSQYLCASSGRDILHFGNGTRLTVT.

J is TRBJ2-7 and V is TRBV6-5; maybe TRBD2 (6 bases). Germline CDR1 MNHEY, CDR2 SVGAGI. Trimming removed 6 bases at V and 2 bases at J, with 14 bases between. The CDR3 sequence is 14 residues long. Here the CDR3 DNA reads TGTGCCAGCAGAAAAAGTGGAGGGCCCTACGAGCAGTACTTC. Its protein product is CASRKSGGPYEQYF.

The chain uses TRBV7-2 and TRBJ2-3; tentatively, D is TRBD2 (6 bases). Trimming removed 3 bases from V and 2 bases from J, with 9 bases in between. This CDR3 has 14 residues. Germline V gene lookup returns CDR1 SGHTA and CDR2 FQGNSA. The CDR3 loop is CASSLSRDTDTQYF. The CDR3 DNA reads TGTGCCAGCAGCTTGTCGCGGGACACAGATACGCAGTATTTT.

The rearrangement joins TRBV27 to TRBJ2-2; 7 bases fit TRBD2. V trimming: 6 bases; J trimming: 8 bases; junction bases outside the gene matches: 9. In germline, CDR1 is MNHEY, CDR2 SMNVEV (reference sequence). The CDR3 contains 14 residues. CDR3 loop: CASSQTGGWGELFF. In DNA form, the CDR3 reads TGTGCCAGCAGCCAAACGGGAGGTTGGGGGGAGCTGTTTTTT.

The CDR3 protein is CASSLDRIGSYTF. The CDR3 DNA follows: TGTGCCAGCAGTTTGGACAGGATAGGATCCTACACCTTC. The chain couples TRBV28 to TRBJ1-2, with 7 bases aligning to TRBD1. The germline V gene encodes CDR1 MDHEN and CDR2 SYDVKM. The V segment lost 3 bases and the J segment 10 bases; nucleotides outside the gene matches: 8. There are 13 residues in the CDR3.

This clone has just one count. The chain carries TRBV4-1 and TRBJ2-7, with D possibly matching TRBD2 (6 bases). The CDR3 contains 15 residues. V was trimmed by 1 base and J by 5 bases, leaving 15 bases between them. Per the germline V gene, CDR1 is MGHRA and CDR2 is YSYEKL. CDR3 residues: CASSQAYGGKDEQYF. CDR3 sequence (DNA): TGCGCCAGCAGCCAAGCTTACGGGGGAAAGGACGAGCAGTACTTC.

The rearrangement uses TRBV5-5 and TRBJ2-6; D may be TRBD2 (6 bases). This CDR3 spans 15 amino acids. V lost 2 bases to trimming and J lost 2 bases, with 8 bases between them. Germline V gene lookup returns CDR1 SGHKS and CDR2 YYEKEE (reference sequence). CDR3 protein: CASSLGGTGANVLTF. The CDR3 coding sequence is TGTGCCAGCAGCTTAGGAGGGACTGGGGCCAACGTCCTGACTTTC.

The genes are TRBV27 and TRBJ2-1; 7 bases agree with TRBD1. From germline, CDR1 is MNHEY and CDR2 SMNVEV (reference sequence). Trimming cost V 7 bases and J 2 bases; bases outside gene matches: 5. This CDR3 comprises 14 residues. The CDR3 DNA is TGTGCCAGCAAGGACAGGTCTACCTACAATGAGCAGTTCTTC. Translation gives CASKDRSTYNEQFF.

The chain has TRBV10-3 and TRBJ2-5; 8 bases are shared with TRBD1. The J segment lost 4 bases and the V segment lost 2 bases, leaving 0 bases of the junction unmatched. The CDR3 is 13 amino acids. Germline V gives CDR1 ENHRY, CDR2 SYGVKD. CDR3: CAISEGTGETQYF. The CDR3 DNA reads TGTGCCATCAGTGAGGGGACAGGAGAGACCCAGTACTTC.

The rearrangement links TRBV4-2 to TRBJ2-1; 8 nucleotides agree with TRBD2. This CDR3 has 17 residues. V shed 3 bases, J shed 9 bases, and the junction held 16 bases outside the gene matches. CDR1 and CDR2 (germline): LGHNA, YNFKEQ. CDR3 protein: CASSQVTTGTSASEQFF. CDR3 DNA sequence: TGTGCCAGCAGCCAGGTGACAACCGGGACTAGTGCGTCTGAGCAGTTCTTC.

The V gene is TRBV29-1, the J gene TRBJ2-7; 8 positions match TRBD1. After removal of 8 bases from V and 2 bases from J, the junction contained 5 bases not matched to a gene. The germline V gene encodes CDR1 SQVTM and CDR2 ANQGSEA. There are 12 residues in the CDR3. The CDR3 nucleotides read TGCAGCTATAGACAGGGGACCTACGAGCAGTACTTC. Amino acids: CSYRQGTYEQYF.

The chain carries TRBV19 and TRBJ2-7; possibly TRBD2 for D (5 bases). V was cut by 5 bases and J by 7 bases, with 15 bases left in between. This CDR3 has 13 amino acids. Germline V lookup: CDR1 LNHDA, CDR2 SQIVND (reference sequence). CDR3 residues: CASSPFSGGEQYF. The CDR3 DNA sequence: TGTGCCAGTAGTCCTTTCTCCGGCGGGGAGCAGTACTTC.

V gene TRBV6-5 combines with J gene TRBJ2-1; D is perhaps TRBD1 (5 bases). Germline CDR1 and CDR2: MNHEY and SVGAGI. This CDR3 is built from 14 residues. V dropped 5 bases and J dropped 5 bases, with 13 bases sitting between them. The CDR3 DNA sequence: TGTGCCAGCAGTAAGACAGCTGACAACAATGAGCAGTTCTTC. Translating gives CASSKTADNNEQFF.

The chain employs TRBV19 and TRBJ2-2; weak D call: TRBD1 (6 bases). Germline V lookup: CDR1 LNHDA, CDR2 SQIVND (reference sequence). Trimming removed 6 bases at V and 3 bases at J, with 11 bases between. The CDR3 runs to 14 residues. The CDR3 region is CASREQGYTGELFF. CDR3 nucleotide sequence: TGTGCCAGTAGGGAACAGGGTTACACCGGGGAGCTGTTTTTT.

This chain uses TRBV29-1 with TRBJ2-3; 9 nucleotides line up with TRBD2. The V and J ends lost 4 bases and 6 bases, in that order; junction bases with no gene match: 8. The CDR3 is 14 residues long. The V gene's germline CDR1 is SQVTM and CDR2 ANQGSEA. For the CDR3, the DNA is TGCAGCGTTGCCGGTAGCGGGGGATCTGATACGCAGTATTTT. This encodes CSVAGSGGSDTQYF.

The chain uses TRBV7-2 and TRBJ2-1; 9 bases agree with TRBD2. The CDR3 consists of 15 residues. V was clipped by 4 bases and J by 4 bases; unmatched bases: 5. Germline lookup yields CDR1 SGHTA and CDR2 FQGNSA. In nucleotides, the CDR3 is TGTGCCAGCAGCTGGAGCGGGGGGCTATACAATGAGCAGTTCTTC. Its protein product is CASSWSGGLYNEQFF.

The chain uses TRBV6-1 and TRBJ1-1; D is ambiguous. Germline CDR1 MNHNS, CDR2 SASEGT. The V end lost 7 bases, the J end lost 0 bases, and 12 bases lay between the germline ends. The CDR3 extends over 14 amino acids. CDR3 loop: CASTLLTMNTEAFF. CDR3 nucleotides: TGTGCCAGCACCCTTCTGACTATGAACACTGAAGCTTTCTTT.

CDR3 sequence reads: CASGLSLNEQYF. As DNA, the CDR3 is TGTGCTAGTGGTTTGTCTCTAAACGAGCAGTACTTC. This chain uses TRBV12-5 with TRBJ2-7; D gene uncertain. This CDR3 region has 12 residues. The V end was cut by 2 bases, the J end by 5 bases, with 7 bases between. CDR1 is LGHNT, CDR2 FRNRAP, per germline. Together with reference TRBV12-5 and TRBJ2-7, the CDR3 gives the full variable domain: DARVTQTPRHKVTEMGQEVTMRCQPILGHNTVFWYRQTMMQGLELLAYFRNRAPLDDSGMPKDRFSAEMPDATLATLKIQPSEPRDSAVYFCASGLSLNEQYFGPGTRLTVT.

This chain joins TRBV7-2 and TRBJ2-2, with a possible D match to TRBD1 (5 bases). Germline CDR1 is SGHTA and CDR2 is FQGNSA. Trimming cost V 5 bases and J 0 bases, with 7 bases left between them. The CDR3 sequence is 14 residues long. CDR3 coding DNA: TGTGCCAGCAGCACAGGCGCGAACACCGGGGAGCTGTTTTTT. Residues: CASSTGANTGELFF.

The chain has TRBV5-1 and TRBJ1-2; D might be TRBD1 (5 bases). V was pared by 5 bases and J by 0 bases, with 14 bases between. The germline gives CDR1 SGHRS, CDR2 YFSETQ. The CDR3 sequence is 15 residues long. The CDR3 region is CASRYQGSSNYGYTF. The DNA for the CDR3 is TGCGCCAGCAGATACCAGGGCAGCTCTAACTATGGCTACACCTTC.

The chain employs TRBV19 and TRBJ2-3; 14 bases fit TRBD2. This CDR3 has 17 amino acids. Germline CDR1 reads LNHDA; CDR2 reads SQIVND (reference sequence). V trimming: 5 bases; J trimming: 5 bases; junction bases outside the gene matches: 9. The CDR3 DNA reads as TGTGCCAGTAGTTTCGGACTAGCGGGAGGCCGGGGAGATACGCAGTATTTT. Its translation: CASSFGLAGGRGDTQYF.

The rearrangement links TRBV21-1 to TRBJ1-4; the table's TRBD1 call for D was not verified on the DNA. TRBV21-1 is a pseudogene. The CDR3 is made up of 12 amino acids. Here the CDR3 DNA reads TGTGCCAGCAGCAAAGGGGGCCCGAAACTGTTTTTT. Amino acids: CASSKGGPKLFF.